This TCR beta chain stems from a study of T-cell memory formation after mild COVID-19. Study results and limitations: CD8+ contracting clones occupied EMRA, while CD4+ ones occupied mainly CM and EM.

The ends lost 4 bases at V and 7 bases at J; junction bases unmatched: 8. The length of the CDR3 is 15 residues. Looked up from germline, CDR1 is SGHRS and CDR2 is YFSETQ. TCRdb processed the 5' RACE reads anew with MiXCR; each CDR3 protein has one entry. The sample carries around 370,000 distinct CDR3 sequences, under 25% recorded once. About this clonotype itself: Its antigen is not identified.

J is TRBJ1-6 and V is TRBV5-1, with 7 bases lining up with TRBD1. Sequenced material: PBMCs or a T cell subset sorted from them (not recorded which). The source of this sequence is an adult woman who had mild COVID-19 (a few samples of this study predate the infection). Cell type and time point are not known. CDR3 region: CASSPRQGPNSPLHF. CDR3 bases: TGCGCCAGCAGCCCTAGACAGGGCCCAAATTCACCCCTCCACTTT.